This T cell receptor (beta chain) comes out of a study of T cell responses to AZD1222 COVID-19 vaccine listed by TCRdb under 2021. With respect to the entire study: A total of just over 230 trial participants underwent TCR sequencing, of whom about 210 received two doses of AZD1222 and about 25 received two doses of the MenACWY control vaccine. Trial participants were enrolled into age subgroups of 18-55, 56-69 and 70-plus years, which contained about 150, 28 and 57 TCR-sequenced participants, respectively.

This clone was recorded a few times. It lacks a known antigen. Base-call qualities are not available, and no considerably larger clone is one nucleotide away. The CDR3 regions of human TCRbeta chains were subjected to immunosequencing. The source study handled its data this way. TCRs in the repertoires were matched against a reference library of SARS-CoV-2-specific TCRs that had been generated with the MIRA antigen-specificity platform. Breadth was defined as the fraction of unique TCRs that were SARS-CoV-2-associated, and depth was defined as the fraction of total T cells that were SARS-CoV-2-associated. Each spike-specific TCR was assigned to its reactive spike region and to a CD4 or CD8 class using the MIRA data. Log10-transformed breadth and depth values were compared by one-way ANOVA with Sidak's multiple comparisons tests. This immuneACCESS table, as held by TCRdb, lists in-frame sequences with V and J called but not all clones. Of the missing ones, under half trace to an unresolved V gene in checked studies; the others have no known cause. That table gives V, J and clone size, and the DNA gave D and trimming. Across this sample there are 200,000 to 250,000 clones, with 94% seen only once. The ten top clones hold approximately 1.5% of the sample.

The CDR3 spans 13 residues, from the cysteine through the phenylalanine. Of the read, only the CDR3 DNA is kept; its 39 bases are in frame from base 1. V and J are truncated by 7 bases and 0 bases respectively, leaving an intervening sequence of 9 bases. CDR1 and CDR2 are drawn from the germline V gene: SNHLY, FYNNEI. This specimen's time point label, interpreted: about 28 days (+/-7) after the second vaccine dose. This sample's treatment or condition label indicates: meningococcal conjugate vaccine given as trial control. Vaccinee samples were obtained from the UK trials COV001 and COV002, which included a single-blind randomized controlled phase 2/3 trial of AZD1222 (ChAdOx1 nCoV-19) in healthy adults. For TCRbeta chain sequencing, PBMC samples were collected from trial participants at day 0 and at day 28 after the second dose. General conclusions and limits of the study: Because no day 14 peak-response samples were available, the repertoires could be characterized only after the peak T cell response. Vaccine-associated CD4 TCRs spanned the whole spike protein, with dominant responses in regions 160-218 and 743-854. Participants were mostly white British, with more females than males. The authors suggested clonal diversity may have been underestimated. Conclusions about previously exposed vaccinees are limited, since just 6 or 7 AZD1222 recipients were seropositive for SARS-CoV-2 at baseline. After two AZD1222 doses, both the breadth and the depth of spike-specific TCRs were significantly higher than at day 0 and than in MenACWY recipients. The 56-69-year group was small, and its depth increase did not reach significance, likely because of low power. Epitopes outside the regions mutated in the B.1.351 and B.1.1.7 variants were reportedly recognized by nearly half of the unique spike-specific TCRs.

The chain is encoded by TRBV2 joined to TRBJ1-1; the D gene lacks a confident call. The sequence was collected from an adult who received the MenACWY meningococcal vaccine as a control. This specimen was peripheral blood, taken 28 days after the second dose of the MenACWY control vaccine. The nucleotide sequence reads TGTGCCAGCACAGGCGACATGAACACTGAAGCTTTCTTT. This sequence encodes CASTGDMNTEAFF.